Presented here are 29 T cell receptor beta chains from one specimen sequenced in a study of shared clonotypes between healthy human individuals. Assay: immunoSEQ multiplex PCR; the TCRdb copy retains only in-frame clones and omits some. The sample holds around 700,000 clones; 55% to 75% are singletons and the top ten take under 2%. Sequencing was done on a sample of memory CD4+ T cells sorted from blood. Subset reported: CD45RA-negative fraction. The receptors shown here come from a woman aged 30 to 39 in good health.

This clone was detected only once. The J gene is TRBJ1-2, the V gene TRBV28; D is unresolved. CDR1 is MDHEN, CDR2 SYDVKM, per germline. This CDR3 has 15 amino acids. V lost 5 bases, J lost 4 bases, and 17 bases lay in between. CDR3 sequence (DNA): TGTGCCAGCAGTACGTCAGTCGGCCAGGCCTATGGCTACACCTTC. This gives the protein CASSTSVGQAYGYTF.

The rearrangement uses TRBV11-2 and TRBJ2-7; D remains ambiguous. CDR1 is SGHAT and CDR2 is FQNNGV in the germline V gene. The ends were cut back, 4 bases at V and 4 bases at J, with 14 bases in the middle. This CDR3 has 14 amino acids. Written as DNA, the CDR3 is TGTGCCAGCAGCTCCAGACCCGGACCGTACGAGCAGTACTTC. Its translation is CASSSRPGPYEQYF.

The chain carries TRBV28 and TRBJ2-3, with 13 positions matching TRBD2. CDR1 and CDR2 from the germline V gene are MDHEN and SYDVKM. This CDR3 is 17 amino acids long. With 6 bases clipped from V and 5 bases from J, the junction kept 11 bases outside the gene matches. The DNA for the CDR3 is TGTGCCAGCAGAACTAGCGGGAGGGCCGGAGTTTTAGATACGCAGTATTTT. It codes for CASRTSGRAGVLDTQYF. The full variable domain, with the rest looked up from reference TRBV28 and TRBJ2-3, is DVKVTQSSRYLVKRTGEKVFLECVQDMDHENMFWYRQDPGLGLRLIYFSYDVKMKEKGDIPEGYSVSREKKERFSLILESASTNQTSMYLCASRTSGRAGVLDTQYFGPGTRLTVL.

This clone was observed a handful of times. The chain joins TRBV6-5 to TRBJ2-3, with D hard to call. V was clipped by 5 bases and J by 5 bases, with 11 bases between them. Germline CDR1 and CDR2: MNHEY and SVGAGI. CDR3 length equals 13 residues. CDR3 nucleotides: TGTGCCAGCAGTCCACAAAACGAAGATACGCAGTATTTT. It yields the protein CASSPQNEDTQYF.

The chain employs TRBV7-2 and TRBJ1-1, with 7 bases aligning to TRBD1. From germline, CDR1 is SGHTA and CDR2 FQGNSA. CDR3 length equals 14 residues. J lost 5 bases, V lost 3 bases, and 6 bases had no gene match. CDR3 residues: CASSFNRGRTEAFF. The CDR3 DNA sequence: TGTGCCAGCAGCTTTAACAGGGGTAGGACTGAAGCTTTCTTT.

The rearrangement joins TRBV9 to TRBJ1-2, with D tentatively TRBD1 (5 bases). The germline gives CDR1 SGDLS, CDR2 YYNGEE. The CDR3 length is 14 residues. V was pared by 0 bases and J by 8 bases, with 14 bases between. CDR3 protein: CASSVVRESQGYTF. The CDR3 DNA is TGTGCCAGCAGCGTAGTCAGGGAGAGTCAAGGCTACACCTTC.

V is TRBV4-1 and J is TRBJ2-3; 8 bases are a match to TRBD1. Trimming cost V 5 bases and J 4 bases; bases outside gene matches: 5. The CDR3 runs to 14 residues. CDR1 is MGHRA and CDR2 is YSYEKL in the germline V gene. The CDR3 sequence: CASSTGQGSDTQYF. CDR3 in DNA: TGCGCCAGCAGCACTGGACAGGGATCAGATACGCAGTATTTT.

The V call is TRBV28, the J call TRBJ2-5; D is undetermined. Germline CDR1 is MDHEN and CDR2 is SYDVKM. Between the trimmed V and J ends, which lost 4 bases and 1 base, there was a span of 7 bases. This CDR3 comprises 13 residues. Here the CDR3 reads CASSSATQETQYF. The CDR3 DNA reads as TGTGCCAGCAGTTCTGCGACCCAAGAGACCCAGTACTTC.

This clone was observed a single time. The rearrangement uses TRBV27 and TRBJ1-5; D call uncertain. This CDR3 region has 15 residues. Germline V gene data show CDR1 as MNHEY and CDR2 as SMNVEV (reference sequence). V gave up 5 bases and J gave up 5 bases, with 16 bases separating them. The chain's CDR3 is CASSLNPAVDQPQHF. The CDR3, as DNA: TGTGCCAGCAGTCTAAATCCGGCAGTGGATCAGCCCCAGCATTTT.

CDR3 protein: CASSGRGRGYTF. The CDR3 bases are TGTGCCAGCAGTGGGAGGGGGCGAGGCTACACCTTC. The chain couples TRBV6-6 to TRBJ1-2; 7 bases align to TRBD1. In germline, CDR1 is MNHNY, CDR2 SVGAGI (reference sequence). V trimming: 5 bases; J trimming: 8 bases; junction bases outside the gene matches: 5. The CDR3 totals 12 residues.

About this clone: A far bigger clonotype differs at one base, so this is likely a read error. The chain joins TRBV15 to TRBJ1-1; D not certain. The V end lost 3 bases, the J end lost 1 base, and 12 bases lay between the germline ends. Germline V CDR1 and CDR2: LNHNV, YYDKDF (reference sequence). The CDR3 length is 15 residues. CDR3 sequence (DNA): TGTGCCACCAGCAGGTTTTATAGGGAGAACACTGAAGCTTTCTTT. Protein: CATSRFYRENTEAFF. Looking up the rest from reference TRBV15 and TRBJ1-1 gives the full variable domain: DAMVIQNPRYQVTQFGKPVTLSCSQTLNHNVMYWYQQKSSQAPKLLFHYYDKDFNNEADTPDNFQSRRPNTSFCFLDIRSPGLGDTAMYLCATSRFYRENTEAFFGQGTRLTVV.

The rearrangement joins TRBV27 to TRBJ1-2; 10 positions agree with TRBD1. J lost 2 bases, V lost 4 bases, and 10 bases had no gene match. Germline CDR1 reads MNHEY; CDR2 reads SMNVEV (reference sequence). The length of the CDR3 is 17 residues. CDR3 nucleotide sequence: TGTGCCAGCAGTTCCGCCGGGACAGGGGATGTAAACTATGGCTACACCTTC. It specifies CASSSAGTGDVNYGYTF.

This chain joins TRBV5-1 and TRBJ2-7, with 15 positions matching TRBD2. J was trimmed by 4 bases and V by 3 bases; bases with no gene match: 14. The CDR3 contains 19 residues. Looked up from germline, CDR1 is SGHRS and CDR2 is YFSETQ. Here the CDR3 DNA reads TGCGCCAGCAGCTCCGGGACTAGCGGGAGGATAAAGGCACGTTACGAGCAGTACTTC. As protein: CASSSGTSGRIKARYEQYF.

Regarding this clone: Since a much larger clone is just one base distant, this may be a read error. The rearrangement joins TRBV11-2 to TRBJ1-5; TRBD1 is a possible D gene (5 bases). Germline CDR1 and CDR2: SGHAT and FQNNGV. V lost 2 bases and J 4 bases, leaving 6 bases between the germline ends. The CDR3 spans 13 residues. In DNA, the CDR3 is TGTGCCAGCAGCTTACAGGGAAATCAGCCCCAGCATTTT. This gives the protein CASSLQGNQPQHF. The variable domain in full, completed from reference TRBV11-2 and TRBJ1-5, reads EAGVAQSPRYKIIEKRQSVAFWCNPISGHATLYWYQQILGQGPKLLIQFQNNGVVDDSQLPKDRFSAERLKGVDSTLKIQPAKLEDSAVYLCASSLQGNQPQHFGDGTRLSIL.

This clone was recorded at least ten times. This sequence joins TRBV5-1 and TRBJ2-7; 7 positions agree with TRBD2. This CDR3 spans 18 amino acids. The germline gives CDR1 SGHRS, CDR2 YFSETQ. The V and J ends lost 4 bases and 0 bases, in that order; junction bases with no gene match: 16. The CDR3 here is CASSQGGLGARSSYEQYF. Here the CDR3 DNA reads TGCGCCAGCAGCCAAGGCGGACTAGGCGCCAGAAGCTCCTACGAGCAGTACTTC.

The chain employs TRBV28 and TRBJ2-5, with D unclear. Trimming shortened V by 2 bases and J by 4 bases, and 5 bases separated the two germline ends. The CDR3 runs to 12 residues. Germline CDR1 MDHEN, CDR2 SYDVKM. The CDR3 nucleotides are TGTGCCAGCAGTTTACAGCGAGAGACCCAGTACTTC. It yields the protein CASSLQRETQYF.

V gene TRBV27 combines with J gene TRBJ2-6; D gene ambiguous. The CDR3 spans 14 residues. V was shortened by 3 bases and J by 1 base, with 4 bases between the two germline ends. Germline V gives CDR1 MNHEY, CDR2 SMNVEV (reference sequence). The CDR3 nucleotides read TGTGCCAGCAGTTTTTGGTCTGGGGCCAACGTCCTGACTTTC. This codes for CASSFWSGANVLTF. Full variable domain (rest looked up from reference TRBV27 and TRBJ2-6): EAQVTQNPRYLITVTGKKLTVTCSQNMNHEYMSWYRQDPGLGLRQIYYSMNVEVTDKGDVPEGYKVSRKEKRNFPLILESPSPNQTSLYFCASSFWSGANVLTFGAGSRLTVL.

V is TRBV25-1 and J is TRBJ1-4; possibly TRBD1 for D (6 bases). V lost 6 bases to trimming and J lost 4 bases, with 12 bases between them. Germline CDR1 and CDR2: MGHDK and SYGVNS. CDR3 size: 14 residues. The CDR3 bases are TGTGCCAGCAGCTCAGGGGATGGTAATGAAAAACTGTTTTTT. As protein: CASSSGDGNEKLFF. The whole variable domain, remainder taken from reference TRBV25-1 and TRBJ1-4, is EADIYQTPRYLVIGTGKKITLECSQTMGHDKMYWYQQDPGMELHLIHYSYGVNSTEKGDLSSESTVSRIRTEHFPLTLESARPSHTSQYLCASSSGDGNEKLFFGSGTQLSVL.

V and J are TRBV7-9 and TRBJ2-1; TRBD2 agrees at 7 bases. The CDR3 loop spans 14 amino acids. Germline assignment: CDR1 SEHNR and CDR2 FQNEAQ (reference sequence). After removal of 6 bases from V and 3 bases from J, the junction contained 5 bases not matched to a gene. CDR3 in amino acids: CASSSSGIYNEQFF. CDR3 sequence (DNA): TGTGCCAGCAGTTCCAGCGGGATCTACAATGAGCAGTTCTTC.

The CDR3, as DNA: TGTGCCACCAGCAGAGATTCAAGGAAGCAAGAGACCCAGTACTTC. It translates to CATSRDSRKQETQYF. V usage is TRBV15 and J usage is TRBJ2-5; D call uncertain. Germline CDR1 reads LNHNV; CDR2 reads YYDKDF (reference sequence). The CDR3 has 15 residues. The ends were cut back, 0 bases at V and 2 bases at J, with 10 bases in the middle.

V is TRBV6-5 and J is TRBJ2-2; unclear D gene. Germline V gives CDR1 MNHEY, CDR2 SVGAGI. The CDR3 is 14 amino acids. Trimming shortened V by 0 bases and J by 1 base, and 3 bases separated the two germline ends. DNA of the CDR3: TGTGCCAGCAGTTACTCTCAGAACACCGGGGAGCTGTTTTTT. Translated, it gives CASSYSQNTGELFF.

The J gene is TRBJ2-1, the V gene TRBV25-1; D is perhaps TRBD1 or TRBD2 (7 bases each). This CDR3 region has 13 residues. In germline, CDR1 is MGHDK, CDR2 SYGVNS. The V gene lost 3 bases and the J gene lost 8 bases, with 11 bases spanning the gap. CDR3: CASSDRGGDEQFF. The CDR3 DNA is TGTGCCAGCAGTGACAGGGGGGGTGATGAGCAGTTCTTC. Together with reference TRBV25-1 and TRBJ2-1, the CDR3 gives the full variable domain: EADIYQTPRYLVIGTGKKITLECSQTMGHDKMYWYQQDPGMELHLIHYSYGVNSTEKGDLSSESTVSRIRTEHFPLTLESARPSHTSQYLCASSDRGGDEQFFGPGTRLTVL.

The V call is TRBV18, the J call TRBJ2-1; D unclear. From germline, CDR1 is KGHSH and CDR2 LQKENI. Trimming took off 1 base at V and 6 bases at J, with 10 bases between the two ends. The CDR3 has 14 amino acids. CDR3 amino acids: CASSPLAGINEQFF. The CDR3 DNA reads as TGTGCCAGCTCACCACTAGCTGGGATCAATGAGCAGTTCTTC. The variable domain in full, completed from reference TRBV18 and TRBJ2-1, reads NAGVMQNPRHLVRRRGQEARLRCSPMKGHSHVYWYRQLPEEGLKFMVYLQKENIIDESGMPKERFSAEFPKEGPSILRIQQVVRGDSAAYFCASSPLAGINEQFFGPGTRLTVL.

This chain links TRBV14 with TRBJ2-5; the match to TRBD2 covers 12 bases. Germline assignment: CDR1 SGHDN and CDR2 FVKESK. The junction had 5 bases not matched to a gene; V was cut back by 0 bases and J by 6 bases. There are 16 residues in the CDR3. CDR3 loop: CASSQDPGLAGQTQYF. CDR3 coding DNA: TGTGCCAGCAGCCAAGATCCCGGACTAGCGGGACAGACCCAGTACTTC.

The chain links TRBV10-2 to TRBJ1-4; TRBD1 aligns across 12 bases. Losses at the gene ends were 3 bases for V and 7 bases for J; bases not matched to a gene: 9. Germline CDR1 reads WSHSY; CDR2 reads SAAADI. The CDR3 totals 17 residues. This CDR3 is CASSDPGQGALGEKLFF. The CDR3 DNA is TGCGCCAGCAGTGACCCGGGACAGGGGGCCTTAGGTGAAAAACTGTTTTTT.

The chain joins TRBV29-1 to TRBJ2-3, with 8 bases lining up with TRBD2. Germline CDR1 is SQVTM and CDR2 is ANQGSEA. The trim removed 3 bases at V and 4 bases at J, leaving 12 bases unmatched. The CDR3 runs 16 residues. The CDR3 DNA reads TGCAGCGTTGATGGGGTAGCGGGAATGCGCGCAGATACGCAGTATTTT. Its protein is CSVDGVAGMRADTQYF.

The chain employs TRBV10-3 and TRBJ2-2; 11 nucleotides align to TRBD2. There are 16 residues in the CDR3. V trimming: 4 bases; J trimming: 0 bases; junction bases outside the gene matches: 1. The germline V gene encodes CDR1 ENHRY and CDR2 SYGVKD. CDR3 sequence: CAISVTSGTNTGELFF. In DNA, the CDR3 is TGTGCCATCAGTGTGACTAGCGGGACGAACACCGGGGAGCTGTTTTTT.

The chain employs TRBV6-5 and TRBJ1-4; 7 bases align to TRBD1. The length of the CDR3 is 14 residues. Trimming removed 6 bases from V and 7 bases from J; junction bases left unmatched: 8. The germline CDR1 and CDR2 sequences are MNHEY and SVGAGI. The CDR3 region is CASREPTGAEKLFF. In DNA, the CDR3 is TGTGCCAGCAGAGAGCCTACAGGGGCTGAAAAACTGTTTTTT.

The genes are TRBV7-8 and TRBJ1-1; D might be TRBD1 (5 bases). V lost 4 bases and J lost 4, with 19 bases in between. The V gene's germline CDR1 is SGHVS and CDR2 FQNEAQ. The CDR3 length is 16 residues. The CDR3 is CASSSITLRTPTEAFF. CDR3 DNA sequence: TGTGCCAGCAGCTCAATCACTTTAAGGACACCCACTGAAGCTTTCTTT.